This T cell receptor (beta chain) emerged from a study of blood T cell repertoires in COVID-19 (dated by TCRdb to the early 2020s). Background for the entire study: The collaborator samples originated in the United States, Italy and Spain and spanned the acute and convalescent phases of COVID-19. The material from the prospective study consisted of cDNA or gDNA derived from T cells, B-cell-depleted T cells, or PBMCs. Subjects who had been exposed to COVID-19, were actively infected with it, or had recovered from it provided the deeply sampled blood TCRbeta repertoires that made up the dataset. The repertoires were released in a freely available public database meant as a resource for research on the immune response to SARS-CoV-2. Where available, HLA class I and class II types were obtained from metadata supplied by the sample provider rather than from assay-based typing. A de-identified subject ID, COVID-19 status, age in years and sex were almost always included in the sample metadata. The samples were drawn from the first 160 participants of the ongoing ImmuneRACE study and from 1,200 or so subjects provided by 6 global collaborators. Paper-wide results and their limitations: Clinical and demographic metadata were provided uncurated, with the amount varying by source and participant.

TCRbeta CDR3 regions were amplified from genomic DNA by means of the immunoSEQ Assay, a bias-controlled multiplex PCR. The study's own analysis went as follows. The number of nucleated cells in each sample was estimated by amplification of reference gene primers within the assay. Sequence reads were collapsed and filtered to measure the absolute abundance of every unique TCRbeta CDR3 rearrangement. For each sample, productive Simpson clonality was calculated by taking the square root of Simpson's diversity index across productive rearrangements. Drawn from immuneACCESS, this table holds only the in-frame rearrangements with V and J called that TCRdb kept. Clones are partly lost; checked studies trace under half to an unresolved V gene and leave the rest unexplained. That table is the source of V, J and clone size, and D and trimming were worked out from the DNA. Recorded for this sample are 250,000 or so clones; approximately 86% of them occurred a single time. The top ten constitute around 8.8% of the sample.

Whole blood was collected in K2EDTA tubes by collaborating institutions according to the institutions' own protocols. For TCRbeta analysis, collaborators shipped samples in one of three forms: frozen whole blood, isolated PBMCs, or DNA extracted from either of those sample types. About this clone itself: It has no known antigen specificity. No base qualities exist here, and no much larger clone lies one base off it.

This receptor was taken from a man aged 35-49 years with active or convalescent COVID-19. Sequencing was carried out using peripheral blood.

The sequence in DNA is TGTGCCAGCAGCTCGACTACCTACAGGGGGGGCGGGGCCAACGTCCTGACTTTC. Translated, it reads CASSSTTYRGGGANVLTF. The sequence links TRBV13 to TRBJ2-6, with TRBD1 as a weak D call on 8 bases. Spanning cysteine to phenylalanine, the CDR3 consists of 18 amino acids. The kept DNA is CDR3 alone, 54 bases in frame from the first base. CDR1 and CDR2, looked up from the germline V gene (reference sequence), are PRHDT and FYEKMQ. At the junction V is shortened by 4 bases and J by 4 bases, with 20 bases in between.